The 21 T cell receptor beta chains below come from one sample, sequenced in a study of T cells in Graves' hyperthyroidism and ophthalmopathy. TCR beta CDR3 regions were amplified from RNA transcripts. In the first-round RT-PCR of the TCR CDR3, the HTBI primer set was used. One entry per CDR3 protein results from TCRdb running MiXCR on the multiplex PCR reads. Here the sample spans hundreds of thousands of distinct CDR3 sequences, around a quarter being singletons. Material: blood. These receptors were obtained from a woman aged 25 to 39 with Graves' ophthalmopathy.

The CDR3 spells CASSIGTAGSEQYF. The CDR3 region has the DNA TGTGCCAGCAGCATCGGGACAGCGGGTTCAGAGCAGTACTTC. The chain links TRBV7-8 to TRBJ2-7; weak D call: TRBD1 (7 bases). The CDR3 length is 14 residues. Per the germline V gene, CDR1 is SGHVS and CDR2 is FQNEAQ. The V gene lost 5 bases and the J gene lost 7 bases, with 18 bases spanning the gap.

This clonotype was recorded at least ten times. The chain carries TRBV11-1 and TRBJ2-2, with 13 nucleotides matching TRBD2. This CDR3 spans 18 amino acids. Trimming cost V 4 bases and J 3 bases; bases outside gene matches: 8. Germline assignment: CDR1 SGHAT and CDR2 FQDESV (reference sequence). The CDR3 loop is CASSSRLAGGFDTGELFF. The CDR3 DNA reads as TGTGCCAGCAGCTCCCGACTAGCGGGGGGATTTGACACCGGGGAGCTGTTTTTT.

This clonotype was counted at least ten times. The chain recombines TRBV2 with TRBJ2-5, with D possibly TRBD1 on 5 matching bases. V was cut by 2 bases and J by 5 bases, with 12 bases left in between. The CDR3 extends over 14 amino acids. Germline-derived CDR1 and CDR2 are SNHLY and FYNNEI. CDR3: CASSEMDTGETQYF. Here the CDR3 DNA reads TGTGCCAGCAGTGAAATGGACACTGGGGAGACCCAGTACTTC.

This clonotype was counted at least ten times. The CDR3 reads CASSLKDWAYEQYF. The CDR3 DNA reads as TGTGCCAGCAGCTTAAAGGACTGGGCCTACGAGCAGTACTTC. The J gene is TRBJ2-7, the V gene TRBV7-9; the D gene is possibly TRBD2 (5 bases). The CDR3 covers 14 residues. V lost 2 bases, J lost 2 bases, and 10 bases lay in between. CDR1 and CDR2 (germline): SEHNR, FQNEAQ (reference sequence).

This clonotype has a count of ten or more. The rearrangement uses TRBV10-3 and TRBJ2-2; D is unclear. V gave up 6 bases and J gave up 7 bases, with 6 bases separating them. The CDR3 extends over 11 amino acids. Germline V lookup: CDR1 ENHRY, CDR2 SYGVKD. As DNA, the CDR3 is TGTGCCATCAGCCCCAGCGGGGAGCTGTTTTTT. This translates into CAISPSGELFF.

This clonotype was observed many times. This chain joins TRBV6-5 and TRBJ1-2, with D perhaps matching TRBD1 (6 bases). CDR1 MNHEY and CDR2 SVGAGI come from the germline V gene. There are 15 residues in the CDR3. V gave up 2 bases and J gave up 0 bases, with 10 bases separating them. CDR3 region: CASSYRTVTNYGYTF. The CDR3 nucleotides read TGTGCCAGCAGTTACAGGACAGTGACTAACTATGGCTACACCTTC.

V is TRBV24-1 and J is TRBJ2-7; no firm D call. The CDR3 has 14 amino acids. Germline V gives CDR1 KGHDR, CDR2 SFDVKD. Trimming removed 9 bases at V and 0 bases at J, with 14 bases between. The chain's CDR3 is CATSPGRYSYEQYF. As DNA, the CDR3 is TGTGCCACCTCGCCCGGGCGATACTCCTACGAGCAGTACTTC.

Many counts were recorded for this clonotype. Here the CDR3 DNA reads TGTGCCAGCAGTTTACCCCCGGGCAGGGCGAACTATGGCTACACCTTC. Amino acids: CASSLPPGRANYGYTF. The chain recombines TRBV12-3 or TRBV12-4 with TRBJ1-2; weak D call: TRBD1 (5 bases). This CDR3 is built from 16 residues. Trimming removed 2 bases from V and 2 bases from J, with 15 bases in between.

The V call is TRBV11-2, the J call TRBJ1-1; D may be TRBD1 (5 bases). Trimming pared 2 bases from V and 2 bases from J, leaving 15 bases between. The germline V gene encodes CDR1 SGHAT and CDR2 FQNNGV. The CDR3 loop spans 16 amino acids. The CDR3 region is CASSLLLTGGNTEAFF. CDR3 DNA sequence: TGTGCCAGCAGCTTATTGCTTACGGGGGGAAACACTGAAGCTTTCTTT.

Only a few counts were recorded for this clonotype. One base away lies a much larger clone, so this may be a sequencing read error. This rearrangement joins TRBV4-2 to TRBJ1-1, with 7 bases that match TRBD1. The germline V gene encodes CDR1 LGHNA and CDR2 YNFKEQ. The CDR3 is made up of 12 amino acids. The V gene end was trimmed by 4 bases and the J gene end by 4 bases; junction bases not matched to a gene: 0. The CDR3 coding sequence is TGTGCCAGCAGCCGGGACAGCACTGAAGCTTTCTTT. Protein: CASSRDSTEAFF.

This sequence joins TRBV30 and TRBJ2-7, with a weak D call TRBD2 (5 bases). Trimming pared 1 base from V and 3 bases from J, leaving 13 bases between. Germline V gene data show CDR1 as GTSNPN and CDR2 as SVGIG (reference sequence). The CDR3 is made up of 14 amino acids. In nucleotides, the CDR3 is TGTGCCTGGAGTGAACGACACGGGATCTACGAGCAGTACTTC. This codes for CAWSERHGIYEQYF.

In its sample, this clonotype was seen many times. This chain connects TRBV19 to TRBJ1-5, with unresolved D. CDR1 LNHDA and CDR2 SQIVND come from the germline V gene (reference sequence). The CDR3 length is 15 residues. Trimming stripped 7 bases from V and 3 bases from J, with 16 bases between. CDR3 sequence: CASTKTASNNQPQHF. As DNA, the CDR3 is TGTGCCAGTACCAAGACCGCTTCCAACAATCAGCCCCAGCATTTT.

This clonotype came up many times. The J gene is TRBJ1-1, the V gene TRBV6-1, with TRBD1 as a possible D gene (6 bases). Trimming shortened V by 11 bases and J by 1 base, and 17 bases separated the two germline ends. Germline V gene sequence: CDR1 MNHNS, CDR2 SASEGT. The CDR3 is 14 amino acids. The CDR3 DNA sequence: TGTGCCGGCACGCAACAGGGAGGGAACACTGAAGCTTTCTTT. Encoded protein: CAGTQQGGNTEAFF.

With respect to this clonotype: Possible read error: a much larger clone is one base away. The chain couples TRBV28 to TRBJ1-1; D not resolved. Per germline, CDR1 MDHEN and CDR2 SYDVKM. This CDR3 has 12 residues. CDR3 in amino acids: CASSLWEDRACF. As DNA, the CDR3 is TGTGCCAGCAGTTTATGGGAAGATCGGGCTTGCTTT.

This clonotype has ten or more counts. The chain uses TRBV4-2 and TRBJ2-7, with 7 bases fitting TRBD2. CDR3 length: 16 amino acids. Trimming took 4 bases from V and 0 from J; bases not matched to a gene: 9. Germline CDR1 reads LGHNA; CDR2 reads YNFKEQ. This chain's CDR3 is CASSPRLATSSYEQYF. CDR3 in DNA: TGTGCCAGCAGCCCCAGACTAGCCACCTCCTCCTACGAGCAGTACTTC.

Comments on this clonotype: One base away lies a much larger clone, so this may be a sequencing read error. The chain has TRBV7-8 and TRBJ2-2, with TRBD2 identical over 7 bases. This CDR3 is built from 17 residues. Germline V gives CDR1 SGHVS, CDR2 FQNEAQ. CDR3: CASSLGWTRRSTGELCF. The CDR3 DNA sequence: TGTGCCAGCAGCTTGGGTTGGACTAGAAGATCTACCGGGGAGCTGTGTTTT.

This clonotype was seen many times. The chain combines TRBV18 with TRBJ1-3; D gene uncertain. The length of the CDR3 is 15 residues. V shed 2 bases and J shed 2 bases, with 10 bases lying between them. The V gene's germline CDR1 is KGHSH and CDR2 LQKENI. The DNA for the CDR3 is TGTGCCAGCTCACCATTGGGTATCACTGGAAACACCATATATTTT. Its translation is CASSPLGITGNTIYF.

CDR3 protein: CASSAWTSGYEQYF. DNA for the CDR3: TGTGCCAGCAGTGCCTGGACTAGCGGGTACGAGCAGTACTTC. The genes are TRBV6-1 and TRBJ2-7; 11 bases are a match to TRBD2. This CDR3 has 14 amino acids. Germline values: CDR1 MNHNS, CDR2 SASEGT. Unmatched junction bases numbered 3, after V lost 4 bases and J lost 4 bases.

This rearrangement joins TRBV6-5 to TRBJ2-7; 9 nucleotides agree with TRBD1. Per germline, CDR1 MNHEY and CDR2 SVGAGI. The CDR3 sequence is 14 residues long. Trimming at V came to 4 bases and at J to 7 bases, leaving 8 bases not matched to a gene. As DNA, the CDR3 is TGTGCCAGCAGTTCCCGGGACAGGGTGGGTGAGCAGTACTTC. This translates into CASSSRDRVGEQYF.

The table lists this clonotype with many counts. CDR3 DNA: TGTGCCAGCAGTTTATACGGGGGCATCACTGAAGCTTTCTTT. Translated: CASSLYGGITEAFF. The gene calls are TRBV27 and TRBJ1-1; maybe TRBD1 (6 bases). Germline V gene data show CDR1 as MNHEY and CDR2 as SMNVEV (reference sequence). V was shortened by 1 base and J by 4 bases, with 10 bases between the two germline ends. This CDR3 has 14 residues.

This chain links TRBV20-1 with TRBJ2-2; the match to TRBD1 covers 10 bases. With 4 bases clipped from V and 3 bases from J, the junction kept 11 bases outside the gene matches. From germline, CDR1 is DFQATT and CDR2 SNEGSKA (reference sequence). CDR3 size: 17 residues. CDR3 loop: CSATVPGQGPYTGELFF. Here the CDR3 DNA reads TGCAGTGCTACTGTACCGGGACAGGGGCCGTACACCGGGGAGCTGTTTTTT.